This is a list of T cell receptor beta chains from one sample in a study of blood T cell repertoires in COVID-19. Method: immunoSEQ multiplex PCR; TCRdb's copy keeps in-frame clones and lacks some. The repertoire holds about 190,000 clones, with approximately 80% as singletons. The specimen was peripheral blood. These receptors were obtained from a woman in her fifties or sixties with acute or convalescent COVID-19. Both conserved end residues are part of each CDR3. The D gene is left open where the match is weak. The listing skips clone size in some rows; elsewhere it reads once, few, many or a size class.

j_call v_call d_call clone_size cdr3_length cdr3_aa cdr3_nt
TRBJ2-7 TRBV5-1 - few 11 CASSLGQRQYF TGCGCCAGCAGCTTGGGGCAGCGACAGTACTTC
TRBJ1-2 TRBV10-2 TRBD1 - 13 CAAGTGTNYGYTF TGCGCGGCTGGGACAGGGACTAACTATGGCTACACCTTC
TRBJ1-2 TRBV5-6 TRBD1 - 14 CASSQPEGAYGYTF TGTGCCAGCAGCCAGCCGGAGGGGGCCTATGGCTACACCTTC
TRBJ1-2 TRBV28 - - 14 CASSIMGPNYGYTF TGTGCCAGCAGTATCATGGGGCCCAACTATGGCTACACCTTC
TRBJ1-1 TRBV2 TRBD1 - 14 CASSDLGQGTEAFF TGTGCCAGCAGTGATCTGGGACAGGGGACTGAAGCTTTCTTT
TRBJ1-5 TRBV12-3/TRBV12-4 - - 13 CASSEQGNQPQHF TGTGCCAGCAGTGAGCAGGGGAATCAGCCCCAGCATTTT
TRBJ2-1 TRBV14 TRBD1 - 16 CASSPLSRTGTTEQFF TGTGCCAGCAGCCCACTATCCAGGACAGGGACCACTGAGCAGTTCTTC
TRBJ1-5 TRBV28 - - 13 CASSFWGDGPQHF TGTGCCAGCAGTTTTTGGGGGGATGGGCCCCAGCATTTT
TRBJ1-2 TRBV15 - - 15 CATSREVGGGFGYTF TGTGCCACCAGCAGAGAGGTTGGAGGTGGGTTCGGCTACACCTTC
TRBJ2-1 TRBV9 TRBD2 - 15 CASSARGLAGGEQFF TGTGCCAGCAGCGCCCGTGGGCTAGCGGGGGGGGAGCAGTTCTTC
TRBJ1-3 TRBV27 - few 14 CASSTVSSGNTIYF TGTGCCAGCAGCACAGTTTCCTCTGGAAACACCATATATTTT
TRBJ1-6 TRBV15 - - 15 CATSKGEGDYSPLHF TGTGCCACCAGCAAAGGGGAAGGGGATTATTCACCCCTCCACTTT
TRBJ1-4 TRBV6-5 - few 13 CASSYSVNEKLFF TGTGCCAGCAGTTACAGCGTAAATGAAAAACTGTTTTTT
TRBJ2-3 TRBV18 - - 12 CASSSGVETQYF TGTGCCAGCTCATCAGGGGTCGAGACGCAGTATTTT
TRBJ1-6 TRBV30 - - 12 CAWSVLNRTLHF TGTGCCTGGAGTGTACTGAACCGCACCCTCCACTTT
TRBJ2-3 TRBV15 - - 15 CATSRGNPAGDTQYF TGTGCCACCAGCAGAGGCAACCCGGCGGGAGATACGCAGTATTTT
TRBJ1-1 TRBV27 - - 14 CASSSQGQGTEAFF TGTGCCAGCAGTTCCCAGGGGCAGGGAACTGAAGCTTTCTTT
TRBJ1-5 TRBV19 - few 14 CASRNTGSNQPQHF TGTGCCAGTAGGAACACGGGTAGCAATCAGCCCCAGCATTTT
TRBJ2-7 TRBV27 - - 12 CASSSLRSEQYF TGTGCCAGCAGCTCCCTCCGGAGCGAGCAGTACTTC
TRBJ2-7 TRBV6-1 - - 14 CASSEGHISYEQYF TGTGCCAGCAGTGAAGGCCACATCTCCTACGAGCAGTACTTC
TRBJ1-2 TRBV27 TRBD1 - 17 CATTSSGTGGLLYGYTF TGTGCCACCACCAGTTCCGGGACAGGGGGCCTTCTCTATGGCTACACCTTC
TRBJ1-5 TRBV9 - - 14 CASSGTGNNQPQHF TGTGCCAGCAGCGGAACAGGGAACAATCAGCCCCAGCATTTT
TRBJ1-1 TRBV28 - once 14 CASWTERGNTEAFF TGTGCCAGCTGGACGGAAAGGGGGAACACTGAAGCTTTCTTT
TRBJ1-6 TRBV12-5 - - 13 CASGLGGESPLHF TGTGCTAGTGGTTTAGGAGGAGAATCACCCCTCCACTTT
TRBJ1-2 TRBV11-2 TRBD1 - 12 CASSRDRDGYTF TGTGCCAGCAGCCGGGACAGGGATGGCTACACCTTC
TRBJ1-2 TRBV2 TRBD1 - 14 CASREAGGLFGYTF TGTGCCAGCAGAGAGGCAGGGGGTTTATTTGGCTACACCTTC
TRBJ2-5 TRBV6-2/TRBV6-3 TRBD2 once 14 CASSSGGRGETQYF TGTGCCAGCAGTTCAGGCGGGAGGGGAGAGACCCAGTACTTC
TRBJ1-2 TRBV30 TRBD1 - 14 CAWSRDRTFYGYTF TGTGCCTGGAGTAGGGACAGGACATTCTATGGCTACACCTTC
TRBJ2-7 TRBV7-8 - - 16 CASSLEGGRPTGEQYF TGTGCCAGCAGCTTAGAGGGCGGCAGACCCACGGGGGAGCAGTACTTC
TRBJ1-2 TRBV11-2 TRBD1 once 14 CASSLGQGLYGYTF TGTGCCAGCAGCTTGGGACAGGGCCTATATGGCTACACCTTC
TRBJ2-7 TRBV10-1 - - 13 CASSNPGTREQYF TGCGCCAGCAGTAATCCCGGGACTCGGGAGCAGTACTTC
TRBJ2-1 TRBV9 TRBD2 - 19 CASSVEARGGSSSYNEQFF TGTGCCAGCAGCGTAGAGGCTCGCGGGGGGTCCTCCTCCTACAATGAGCAGTTCTTC
TRBJ2-3 TRBV5-1 - - 15 CASSFEAKSTDTQYF TGCGCCAGCAGCTTCGAGGCTAAGAGCACAGATACGCAGTATTTT
TRBJ2-3 TRBV21-1 - - 15 CASVDGTGDTDTQYF TGTGCCAGCGTCGATGGGACAGGGGACACAGATACGCAGTATTTT
TRBJ2-1 TRBV21-1 - - 12 CASAYRYNEQFF TGTGCCAGCGCCTATCGCTACAATGAGCAGTTCTTC
TRBJ2-1 TRBV5-1 - - 15 CASTIDWGRIGEQFF TGCGCCAGCACCATTGACTGGGGGCGGATCGGGGAGCAGTTCTTC
TRBJ2-7 TRBV21-1 - - 19 CASSRGGAGPFKIPGEQYF TGTGCCAGCAGCAGGGGAGGCGCAGGCCCGTTTAAAATCCCGGGCGAGCAGTACTTC
TRBJ1-2 TRBV6-5 TRBD1 - 13 CASSGTGYGGYTF TGTGCCAGCAGCGGGACAGGCTATGGTGGCTACACCTTC
TRBJ2-7 TRBV7-2 TRBD2 many 15 CASSPSGGASYEQYF TGTGCCAGCAGCCCTAGCGGGGGGGCTTCCTACGAGCAGTACTTC
TRBJ1-6 TRBV28 - - 12 CASNYNNSPLHF TGTGCCAGCAACTATAATAATTCACCCCTCCACTTT
TRBJ1-2 TRBV3-1/TRBV3-2 - - 12 CASSQDWRGYTF TGTGCCAGCAGCCAAGATTGGAGGGGCTACACCTTC
TRBJ1-6 TRBV5-1 - - 15 CASSLDSSYNSPLHF TGCGCCAGCAGCTTGGACAGCTCCTATAATTCACCCCTCCACTTT
TRBJ2-1 TRBV7-2 - - 14 CASSRIGGDNEQFF TGTGCCAGCAGCCGCATAGGGGGGGACAATGAGCAGTTCTTC
TRBJ2-3 TRBV10-3 TRBD1 - 13 CAISETGADTQYF TGTGCCATCAGTGAAACAGGGGCAGATACGCAGTATTTT
TRBJ1-1 TRBV5-6 - - 15 CASSPLGGQNTEAFF TGTGCCAGCAGCCCACTGGGAGGCCAGAACACTGAAGCTTTCTTT
TRBJ2-7 TRBV4-1 - - 16 CASSQEGQGRKYEQYF TGCGCCAGCAGCCAAGAAGGGCAGGGGAGAAAGTACGAGCAGTACTTC
TRBJ1-6 TRBV6-1 - - 17 CASSEKPAVGGNSPLHF TGTGCCAGCAGTGAAAAGCCGGCGGTCGGGGGTAATTCACCCCTCCACTTT
TRBJ2-4 TRBV18 - - 16 CASSPLGSGAKNIQYF TGTGCCAGCTCACCTCTGGGGAGCGGAGCCAAAAACATTCAGTACTTC